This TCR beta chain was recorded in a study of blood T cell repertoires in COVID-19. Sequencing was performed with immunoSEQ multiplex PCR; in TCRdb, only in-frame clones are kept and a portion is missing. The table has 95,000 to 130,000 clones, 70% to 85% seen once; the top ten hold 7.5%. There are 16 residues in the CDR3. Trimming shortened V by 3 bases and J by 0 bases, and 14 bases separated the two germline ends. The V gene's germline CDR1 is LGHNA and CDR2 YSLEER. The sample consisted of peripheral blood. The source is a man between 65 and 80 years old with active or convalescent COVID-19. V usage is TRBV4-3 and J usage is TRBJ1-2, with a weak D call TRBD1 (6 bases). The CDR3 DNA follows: TGCGCCAGCAGCCAGAGCGTGGGGACACCTAACTATGGCTACACCTTC. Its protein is CASSQSVGTPNYGYTF.